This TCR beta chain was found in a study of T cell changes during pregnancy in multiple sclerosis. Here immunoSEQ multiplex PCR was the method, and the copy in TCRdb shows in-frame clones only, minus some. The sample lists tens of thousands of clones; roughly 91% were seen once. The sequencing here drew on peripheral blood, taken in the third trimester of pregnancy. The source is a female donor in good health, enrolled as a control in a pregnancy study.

The CDR3 DNA follows: TGTGCCAGCAGCCGACTGTCGGGGGTGAATGAGCAGTTCTTC. It translates to CASSRLSGVNEQFF. V usage is TRBV27 and J usage is TRBJ2-1; D perhaps matches TRBD2 (6 bases). This CDR3 contains 14 residues. V lost 6 bases to trimming and J lost 7 bases, with 16 bases between them. The germline V gene encodes CDR1 MNHEY and CDR2 SMNVEV (reference sequence).